The rows below give T cell receptor beta chains drawn from one sample of a study of shared clonotypes between healthy human individuals. Profiling relied on immunoSEQ multiplex PCR, and the TCRdb table lists in-frame clones only, not all of them. The table includes more than 2 million clones, about 94% detected once. The sample taken for sequencing was naive CD8+ T cells from PBMCs. The receptor source for this set is a man younger than 35 in good health. Some clones in this sample may be carry-over from other donors' samples. CDR3s include the opening cysteine and the closing phenylalanine or tryptophan. The order of the fields is V gene, CDR3 length, clone size, D gene, J gene, CDR3 protein. A D gene is named only where the DNA matches it firmly. Only part of the rows carry a size: once, few, many, or a class if the clone is expanded.

TRBV9,17,-,-,TRBJ1-1,CASSVGRGRIGNTEAFF
TRBV15,16,-,TRBD2,TRBJ2-7,CATSDNLGLVSYEQYF
TRBV27,17,-,TRBD2,TRBJ2-2,CASSFLAGVLGTGELFF
TRBV7-9,16,once,TRBD2,TRBJ2-7,CASSSSSGRAPYEQYF
TRBV9,15,-,TRBD1,TRBJ1-2,CASSAFQGVNYGYTF
TRBV5-1,13,-,-,TRBJ1-1,CASSPGMGTEAFF
TRBV5-1,16,-,-,TRBJ2-7,CASTQGLQRPFSEQYF
TRBV28,12,-,-,TRBJ1-2,CASSRTRYGYTF
TRBV7-3,16,-,-,TRBJ2-1,CASSLTGGGSGNEQFF
TRBV7-6,18,-,TRBD2,TRBJ2-7,CASSHHLAGGREGYEQYF
TRBV7-9,17,-,-,TRBJ2-5,CASSFPAAAIPQETQYF
TRBV7-9,13,-,-,TRBJ2-1,CASSLALLAEQFF
TRBV10-3,14,-,TRBD1,TRBJ1-2,CAISPGTAHYGYTF
TRBV5-4,13,-,-,TRBJ1-3,CASTGTAGNTIYF
TRBV5-1,16,-,-,TRBJ1-2,CASSSTSADGYYGYTF
TRBV6-1,14,-,TRBD1,TRBJ2-1,CASRLTGNGHEQFF
TRBV28,13,-,-,TRBJ2-7,CASSLPNRDEQYF
TRBV7-9,11,-,-,TRBJ2-7,CASSKGLEQYF
TRBV11-2,14,-,-,TRBJ2-3,CASSSLVPAGTQYF
TRBV10-1,17,-,-,TRBJ2-1,CASSESGGRTSYNEQFF
TRBV19,14,-,TRBD1,TRBJ1-4,CASSMDRSGEKLFF
TRBV5-4,15,-,TRBD1,TRBJ2-1,CASRLTGGSYNEQFF
TRBV5-1,16,few,TRBD2,TRBJ2-2,CASSSLSGTNTGELFF
TRBV19,14,-,TRBD2,TRBJ2-7,CASGLAGLTYEQYF
TRBV10-2,17,-,TRBD1,TRBJ1-1,CASSESSISGGTTEAFF
TRBV5-1,21,-,-,TRBJ2-3,CASNMVQIAEEVGTPGDTQYF
TRBV4-3,12,-,-,TRBJ1-1,CASSQEGREAFF
TRBV4-1,14,-,-,TRBJ2-1,CASSQVGLGNEQFF
TRBV29-1,16,-,TRBD2,TRBJ2-1,CSGDGGSPSSYNEQFF
TRBV29-1,16,-,TRBD1,TRBJ2-3,CSVEDPVQGHTDTQYF
TRBV29-1,10,-,-,TRBJ2-1,CSVGPPEQFF
TRBV28,14,once,-,TRBJ1-2,CASSLVVGNYGYTF
TRBV7-8,16,-,-,TRBJ1-1,CASSLVDPQTNTEAFF
TRBV12-5,12,-,-,TRBJ2-1,CASGFGYNEQFF
TRBV14,15,few,-,TRBJ2-4,CASSPGSGRGNIQYF
TRBV13,15,-,-,TRBJ2-5,CASSLMADIQETQYF
TRBV28,17,-,-,TRBJ1-1,CASSLSPGRRVGSEAFF
TRBV27,15,-,TRBD1,TRBJ1-4,CASRGTGPDNEKLFF
TRBV18,12,-,-,TRBJ2-5,CASSPLKETQYF
TRBV9,13,-,-,TRBJ1-6,CASSVNSRHPLHF
TRBV5-1,16,-,-,TRBJ1-2,CASSPDGSPSIYGYTF
TRBV5-4,16,-,TRBD2,TRBJ2-3,CASSLFLREISDTQYF
TRBV11-2,15,-,-,TRBJ2-7,CASSSRQGGTYEQYF
TRBV27,14,-,TRBD2,TRBJ2-7,CASSLTSGSYEQYF
TRBV14,16,-,TRBD2,TRBJ2-2,CASSQDRRGITGELFF
TRBV6-5,16,-,-,TRBJ2-3,CASSYSPEEGTDTQYF